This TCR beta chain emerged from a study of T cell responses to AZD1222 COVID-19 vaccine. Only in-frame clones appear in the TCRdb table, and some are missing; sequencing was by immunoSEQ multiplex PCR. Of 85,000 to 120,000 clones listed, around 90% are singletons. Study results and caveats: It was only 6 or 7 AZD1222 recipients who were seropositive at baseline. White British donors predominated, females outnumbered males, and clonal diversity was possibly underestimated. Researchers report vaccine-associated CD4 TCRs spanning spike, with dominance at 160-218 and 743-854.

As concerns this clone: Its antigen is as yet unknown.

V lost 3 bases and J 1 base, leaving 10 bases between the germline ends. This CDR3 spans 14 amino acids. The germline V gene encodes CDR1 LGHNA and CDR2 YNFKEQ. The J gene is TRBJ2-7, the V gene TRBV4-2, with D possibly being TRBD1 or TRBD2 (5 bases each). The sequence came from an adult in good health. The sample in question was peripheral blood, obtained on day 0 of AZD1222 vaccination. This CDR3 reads CASSHRDGSYEQYF. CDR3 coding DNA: TGTGCCAGCAGCCATCGGGACGGGTCCTACGAGCAGTACTTC.